These 12 T cell receptor beta chains came from one sample sequenced in a study of T cell repertoires in cytomegalovirus infection. MiXCR, run by TCRdb on the reads, gives a single entry per CDR3 protein. The table includes 180,000 or so distinct CDR3 sequences, 17% detected once. Sequenced sample: CD8+ T cells from PBMCs. All receptors derive from a human donor in good health (CMV status not recorded). Some clones in this sample may be carry-over from other donors' samples.

In this sample, this clonotype turned up a few times. The genes are TRBV10-3 and TRBJ1-5; D is undetermined. Germline V CDR1 and CDR2: ENHRY, SYGVKD. Trimming cost V 3 bases and J 6 bases, with 18 bases left between them. This CDR3 is 16 amino acids long. The CDR3 region is CAISEGSAGSTQPQHF. The CDR3 coding sequence is TGTGCCATCAGTGAAGGGTCAGCCGGGTCCACTCAGCCCCAGCATTTT.

V usage is TRBV9 and J usage is TRBJ1-1; 8 bases are a match to TRBD1. The length of the CDR3 is 14 residues. The germline gives CDR1 SGDLS, CDR2 YYNGEE. V was pared by 3 bases and J by 4 bases, with 5 bases of the junction left unmatched. CDR3 bases: TGTGCCAGCAGCGCAACAGGGGGGTTCACTGAAGCTTTCTTT. Encoded protein: CASSATGGFTEAFF.

This clonotype was detected a few times. This chain links TRBV4-2 with TRBJ1-2; TRBD1 agrees at 7 bases. From germline, CDR1 is LGHNA and CDR2 YNFKEQ. The CDR3 is 17 amino acids. V was pared by 0 bases and J by 4 bases, with 11 bases of the junction left unmatched. CDR3 DNA sequence: TGTGCCAGCAGCCAAGAAGGAGGCGACAGGGACCTCTATGGCTACACCTTC. Translation gives CASSQEGGDRDLYGYTF.

This clonotype was recorded a few times. The chain uses TRBV19 and TRBJ1-1; no firm D call. The CDR3 runs 15 residues. Germline loops: CDR1 LNHDA, CDR2 SQIVND (reference sequence). Trimming stripped 3 bases from V and 3 bases from J, with 14 bases between. CDR3 sequence reads: CASSIPGLLDTEAFF. DNA of the CDR3: TGTGCCAGTAGTATTCCAGGTTTGCTTGACACTGAAGCTTTCTTT.

This clonotype came up a few times. J is TRBJ2-5 and V is TRBV7-2; TRBD2 matches 11 bases. Losses at the gene ends were 5 bases for V and 5 bases for J; bases not matched to a gene: 16. The CDR3 sequence is 18 residues long. Germline lookup yields CDR1 SGHTA and CDR2 FQGNSA. This chain's CDR3 is CASSELLAGGREWETQYF. The DNA of the CDR3 is TGTGCCAGCAGCGAACTCCTAGCGGGGGGCCGAGAGTGGGAGACCCAGTACTTC.

This clonotype occurred a few times. The chain links TRBV4-3 to TRBJ1-3, with 7 bases lining up with TRBD1. The germline gives CDR1 LGHNA, CDR2 YSLEER. The junction had 1 base not matched to a gene; V was cut back by 1 base and J by 1 base. This CDR3 spans 15 amino acids. The CDR3 region has the DNA TGCGCCAGCAGCCAAGTCAGGGGGTCTGGAAACACCATATATTTT. Translating it yields CASSQVRGSGNTIYF.

This clonotype was counted only a few times. This sequence joins TRBV7-2 and TRBJ1-6; D not resolved. There are 16 residues in the CDR3. Trimming removed 1 base at V and 7 bases at J, with 14 bases between. Germline V gene sequence: CDR1 SGHTA, CDR2 FQGNSA. The CDR3 bases are TGTGCCAGCAGCTTAGTTCCCCGGGTACGGAATTCACCCCTCCACTTT. The encoded protein is CASSLVPRVRNSPLHF.

The chain has TRBV25-1 and TRBJ2-2; D possibly corresponds to TRBD2 (6 bases). The CDR3 totals 13 residues. Trimming stripped 9 bases from V and 6 bases from J, with 14 bases between. Germline CDR1 is MGHDK and CDR2 is SYGVNS. CDR3 nucleotide sequence: TGTGCCAGTACCCATGGCGGGGCCGGGGAGCTGTTTTTT. This codes for CASTHGGAGELFF.

V gene TRBV30 combines with J gene TRBJ1-1; the D is unclear. Trimming took 2 bases from V and 7 from J, leaving 17 bases between them. Germline V gene sequence: CDR1 GTSNPN, CDR2 SVGIG (reference sequence). This CDR3 has 14 residues. The CDR3 nucleotides are TGTGCCTGGAGTTTTGGCAGCTACGCAGGTGAAGCTTTCTTT. Protein sequence: CAWSFGSYAGEAFF.

The chain is built from TRBV4-1 and TRBJ1-2; a possible D gene is TRBD1 (6 bases). The V gene's germline CDR1 is MGHRA and CDR2 YSYEKL. Trimming removed 0 bases from V and 4 bases from J, with 12 bases in between. The CDR3 totals 15 residues. In nucleotides, the CDR3 is TGCGCCAGCAGCCAAGATACAGGGAACGGCTATGGCTACACCTTC. This translates into CASSQDTGNGYGYTF.

The rearrangement links TRBV19 to TRBJ2-1, with no clear D. CDR3 length equals 15 residues. V was clipped by 3 bases and J by 3 bases, with 12 bases between them. Germline V lookup: CDR1 LNHDA, CDR2 SQIVND (reference sequence). CDR3 nucleotides: TGTGCCAGTAGTATTTCTGGGTTACACTACAATGAGCAGTTCTTC. Translated: CASSISGLHYNEQFF.

CDR3: CASSVESRVNTEAFF. Written as DNA, the CDR3 is TGTGCCAGCAGCGTAGAGAGTCGGGTGAACACTGAAGCTTTCTTT. The chain uses TRBV9 and TRBJ1-1; D is ambiguous. This CDR3 has 15 residues. The germline V gene encodes CDR1 SGDLS and CDR2 YYNGEE. Trimming removed 0 bases at V and 0 bases at J, with 9 bases between.